Described below is a single T cell receptor beta chain sequence and its context. The CDR3 contains 12 residues. Trimming pared 8 bases from V and 5 bases from J, leaving 11 bases between. Germline CDR1 is SGHDN and CDR2 is FVKESK. This record comes from a study of blood T cells in healthy people across ages. Primed by a sample-barcoded 5' primer and a J-beta primer mix, a second PCR proceeded for about 6 to 12 cycles. In TCRdb, the 5' RACE reads were re-called with MiXCR into one record per CDR3 protein. Here the sample spans about 1 million distinct CDR3 sequences, under 55% being singletons. The chain carries TRBV14 and TRBJ2-3; perhaps TRBD2 as D (5 bases). This sequence was found in a woman in her fifties or sixties in good health. Input material: blood. For the CDR3, the DNA is TGTGCCAGCGCGATAGCGAGAGATACGCAGTATTTT. Translating it yields CASAIARDTQYF.